Listed below are T cell receptor beta chains from one sample, sequenced in a study of OX40 agonist ivuxolimab in advanced cancers. Measured with immunoSEQ multiplex PCR; TCRdb has only the in-frame clones, and not every one. This table has about 77,000 clones, about 85% appearing once. The source material was CD4+ or CD8+ T cells sorted from blood, sampled in a trial of the OX40 agonist ivuxolimab. The receptors originated from an adult with an advanced solid tumor such as melanoma, head and neck, liver or kidney cancer. The CDR3 runs from the conserved cysteine through the conserved F or W. A D gene is named only where the DNA matches it firmly. The listing skips clone size in some rows; elsewhere it reads once, few, many or a size class.

CDR3 protein: CASSKSPGGQYF
CDR3 DNA: TGTGCCAGCAGCAAATCCCCAGGGGGCCAGTACTTC
D gene: NA
clone size: few
V gene: TRBV21-1
J gene: TRBJ2-5

CDR3 protein: CASSRGTDSNQPQHF
CDR3 DNA: TGTGCCAGCAGCCGCGGGACAGATAGCAATCAGCCCCAGCATTTT
D gene: TRBD1
clone size: NA
V gene: TRBV7-9
J gene: TRBJ1-5

CDR3 protein: CASRLTGEGGYTF
CDR3 DNA: TGTGCCAGCAGGTTGACAGGGGAAGGAGGCTACACCTTC
D gene: TRBD1
clone size: NA
V gene: TRBV7-9
J gene: TRBJ1-2

CDR3 protein: CASSREGNTEAFF
CDR3 DNA: TGTGCCAGCAGCCGAGAAGGGAACACTGAAGCTTTCTTT
D gene: NA
clone size: NA
V gene: TRBV11-2
J gene: TRBJ1-1

CDR3 protein: CASSPWGGRNQDTQYF
CDR3 DNA: TGTGCCAGCAGCCCTTGGGGGGGGAGAAATCAGGATACGCAGTATTTT
D gene: TRBD2
clone size: few
V gene: TRBV5-4
J gene: TRBJ2-3

CDR3 protein: CASSPLTLSSYEQYF
CDR3 DNA: TGTGCCAGCAGCCCCCTGACACTAAGCTCCTACGAGCAGTACTTC
D gene: NA
clone size: NA
V gene: TRBV11-2
J gene: TRBJ2-7

CDR3 protein: CASSFNGNTEAFF
CDR3 DNA: TGCGCCAGCAGTTTTAATGGGAACACTGAAGCTTTCTTT
D gene: NA
clone size: NA
V gene: TRBV10-2
J gene: TRBJ1-1

CDR3 protein: CASSPPSPKSVEQYF
CDR3 DNA: TGTGCCAGCTCACCACCGTCCCCAAAATCGGTCGAGCAGTACTTC
D gene: NA
clone size: NA
V gene: TRBV18
J gene: TRBJ2-7

CDR3 protein: CASSSRQGTGEKLFF
CDR3 DNA: TGTGCCAGCAGCTCAAGACAGGGGACGGGTGAAAAACTGTTTTTT
D gene: TRBD1
clone size: NA
V gene: TRBV9
J gene: TRBJ1-4

CDR3 protein: CASSTGQDQETQYF
CDR3 DNA: TGCGCCAGCAGCACCGGACAGGACCAAGAGACCCAGTACTTC
D gene: TRBD1
clone size: NA
V gene: TRBV5-1
J gene: TRBJ2-5

CDR3 protein: CATVDTNYGYTF
CDR3 DNA: TGTGCCACCGTTGACACCAACTATGGCTACACCTTC
D gene: NA
clone size: once
V gene: TRBV6-6
J gene: TRBJ1-2

CDR3 protein: CASSQRGTSFSTDTQYF
CDR3 DNA: TGTGCCAGCAGCCAACGTGGGACTAGCTTTAGCACAGATACGCAGTATTTT
D gene: TRBD2
clone size: NA
V gene: TRBV14
J gene: TRBJ2-3

CDR3 protein: CASSLQGAGLGEQYF
CDR3 DNA: TGTGCCAGCAGCTTACAGGGGGCTGGTTTGGGCGAGCAGTACTTC
D gene: TRBD1
clone size: NA
V gene: TRBV7-2
J gene: TRBJ2-7

CDR3 protein: CATSRDRGTPSADTQYF
CDR3 DNA: TGTGCCACCAGCAGAGATCGCGGTACGCCCAGCGCAGATACGCAGTATTTT
D gene: NA
clone size: NA
V gene: TRBV15
J gene: TRBJ2-3

CDR3 protein: CASSPGRVYEQYF
CDR3 DNA: TGTGCCAGCTCACCAGGCCGAGTTTACGAGCAGTACTTC
D gene: NA
clone size: NA
V gene: TRBV18
J gene: TRBJ2-7

CDR3 protein: CASSDSGRSGNTIYF
CDR3 DNA: TGTGCCAGCAGCGACTCAGGGAGGTCTGGAAACACCATATATTTT
D gene: NA
clone size: NA
V gene: TRBV9
J gene: TRBJ1-3

CDR3 protein: CASSLAWRLSTDTQYF
CDR3 DNA: TGTGCCAGCAGCTTAGCGTGGCGCCTTAGCACAGATACGCAGTATTTT
D gene: NA
clone size: NA
V gene: TRBV7-2
J gene: TRBJ2-3

CDR3 protein: CAISDSNTEAFF
CDR3 DNA: TGTGCCATCAGTGATAGCAACACTGAAGCTTTCTTT
D gene: NA
clone size: NA
V gene: TRBV10-3
J gene: TRBJ1-1

CDR3 protein: CASSIWDREYEQYF
CDR3 DNA: TGTGCCAGTAGTATTTGGGACAGGGAGTACGAGCAGTACTTC
D gene: TRBD1
clone size: NA
V gene: TRBV19
J gene: TRBJ2-7

CDR3 protein: CASSQPQMETQYF
CDR3 DNA: TGCGCCAGCAGCCAACCACAGATGGAGACCCAGTACTTC
D gene: NA
clone size: NA
V gene: TRBV4-1
J gene: TRBJ2-5

CDR3 protein: CASSEAVYTEAFF
CDR3 DNA: TGTGCCAGCAGTGAAGCGGTTTACACTGAAGCTTTCTTT
D gene: NA
clone size: NA
V gene: TRBV6-5
J gene: TRBJ1-1

CDR3 protein: CASNPGLSSGANVLTF
CDR3 DNA: TGTGCCAGCAACCCGGGCTTATCCTCTGGGGCCAACGTCCTGACTTTC
D gene: NA
clone size: NA
V gene: TRBV27
J gene: TRBJ2-6

CDR3 protein: CASGDGYVDEKLFF
CDR3 DNA: TGTGCCAGCGGGGACGGTTACGTCGATGAAAAACTGTTTTTT
D gene: NA
clone size: NA
V gene: TRBV6-1
J gene: TRBJ1-4

CDR3 protein: CASRGDSNQPQHF
CDR3 DNA: TGTGCCAGCAGAGGAGATAGCAATCAGCCCCAGCATTTT
D gene: NA
clone size: NA
V gene: TRBV6-1
J gene: TRBJ1-5